Presented here are 2 T cell receptor beta chains from one specimen sequenced in a study of blood T cell repertoires in COVID-19. TCRdb's copy holds only in-frame clones and misses some; the assay was immunoSEQ multiplex PCR. The sample records under 110,000 clones, roughly 80% being singletons. The sequencing input was peripheral blood. The receptors come from a woman in her sixties with acute or convalescent COVID-19.

The chain is built from TRBV2 and TRBJ1-4, with 10 bases that match TRBD1. Losses at the gene ends were 6 bases for V and 7 bases for J; bases not matched to a gene: 8. CDR3 length: 15 amino acids. The germline V gene encodes CDR1 SNHLY and CDR2 FYNNEI. CDR3 in amino acids: CASSRRQGATEKLFF. The DNA for the CDR3 is TGTGCCAGCAGCCGACGACAGGGGGCAACTGAAAAACTGTTTTTT.

This chain connects TRBV28 to TRBJ2-1; 12 bases match TRBD2. After removal of 6 bases from V and 4 bases from J, the junction contained 7 bases not matched to a gene. Germline V CDR1 and CDR2: MDHEN, SYDVKM. The CDR3 totals 16 residues. Here the CDR3 reads CASRAEGLAGYNEQFF. CDR3 sequence (DNA): TGTGCCAGCAGGGCGGAGGGACTAGCGGGTTACAATGAGCAGTTCTTC.